This TCR beta chain was sequenced in a study of T cells in localized non-small cell lung cancer. TCRdb keeps only in-frame clones here, not all; method: immunoSEQ multiplex PCR. The table lists over 30,000 clones, 70% to 90% of them singletons. V lost 6 bases, J lost 0 bases, and 8 bases lay in between. CDR1 and CDR2 (germline): MDHEN, SYDVKM. This CDR3 is 13 amino acids long. V is TRBV28 and J is TRBJ1-1; D unresolved. The origin of this receptor is a male donor aged 60 or over with stage III lung adenocarcinoma. Sequences were derived from peripheral blood, sampled before any cancer treatment. CDR3 sequence (DNA): TGTGCCAGCAGAGGACGGCTGAACACTGAAGCTTTCTTT. This sequence encodes CASRGRLNTEAFF.